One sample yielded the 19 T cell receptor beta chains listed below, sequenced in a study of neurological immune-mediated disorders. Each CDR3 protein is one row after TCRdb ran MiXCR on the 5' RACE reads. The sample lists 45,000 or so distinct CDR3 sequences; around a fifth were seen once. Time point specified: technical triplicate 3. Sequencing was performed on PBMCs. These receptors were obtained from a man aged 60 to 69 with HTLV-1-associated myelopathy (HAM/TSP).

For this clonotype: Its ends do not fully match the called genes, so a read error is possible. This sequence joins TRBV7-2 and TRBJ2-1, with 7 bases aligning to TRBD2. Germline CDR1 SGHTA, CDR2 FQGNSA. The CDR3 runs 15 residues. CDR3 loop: CASNSEAGRSSEQLF. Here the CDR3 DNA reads TGTGCCAGCAACTCAGAAGCGGGACGGTCCTCTGAGCAGTTATTC.

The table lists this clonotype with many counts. CDR3 DNA: TGCGCCAGCAGCTTGGGGCGTCCTACGGATTCACCCCTCCACTTT. Amino acid sequence: CASSLGRPTDSPLHF. The chain joins TRBV5-1 to TRBJ1-6; no clear D. The germline gives CDR1 SGHRS, CDR2 YFSETQ. The V and J ends lost 0 bases and 8 bases respectively, with 12 bases between them. The CDR3 extends over 15 amino acids. Combining the CDR3 with reference TRBV5-1 and TRBJ1-6 gives the whole variable domain KAGVTQTPRYLIKTRGQQVTLSCSPISGHRSVSWYQQTPGQGLQFLFEYFSETQRNKGNFPGRFSGRQFSNSRSEMNVSTLELGDSALYLCASSLGRPTDSPLHFGNGTRLTVT.

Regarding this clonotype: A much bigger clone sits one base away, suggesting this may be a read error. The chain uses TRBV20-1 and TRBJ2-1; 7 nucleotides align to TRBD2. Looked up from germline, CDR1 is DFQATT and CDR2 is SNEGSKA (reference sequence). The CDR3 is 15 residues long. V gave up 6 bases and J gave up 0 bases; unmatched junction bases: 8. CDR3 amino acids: CSAKGGSSSYNEQFF. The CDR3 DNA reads TGCAGTGCCAAGGGAGGGTCGAGCTCCTACAATGAGCAGTTCTTC.

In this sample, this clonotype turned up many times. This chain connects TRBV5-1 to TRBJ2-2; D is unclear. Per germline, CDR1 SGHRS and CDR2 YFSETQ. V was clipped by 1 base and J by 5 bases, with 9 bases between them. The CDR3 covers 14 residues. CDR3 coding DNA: TGCGCCAGCAGCTTGTTCGTAGAGACCGGGGAGCTGTTTTTT. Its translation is CASSLFVETGELFF.

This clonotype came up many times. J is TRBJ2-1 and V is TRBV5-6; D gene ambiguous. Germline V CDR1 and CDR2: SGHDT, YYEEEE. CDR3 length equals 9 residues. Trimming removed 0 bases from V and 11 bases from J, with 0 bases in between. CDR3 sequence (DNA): TGTGCCAGCAGCTTGGAGCAGTTCTTC. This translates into CASSLEQFF.

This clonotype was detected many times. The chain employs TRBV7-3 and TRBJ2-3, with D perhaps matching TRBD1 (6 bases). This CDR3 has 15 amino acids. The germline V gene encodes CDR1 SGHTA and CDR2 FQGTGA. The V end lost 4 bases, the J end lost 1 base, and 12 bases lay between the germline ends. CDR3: CASSSQGHGTDTQYF. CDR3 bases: TGTGCCAGCAGCTCTCAGGGGCACGGCACAGATACGCAGTATTTT.

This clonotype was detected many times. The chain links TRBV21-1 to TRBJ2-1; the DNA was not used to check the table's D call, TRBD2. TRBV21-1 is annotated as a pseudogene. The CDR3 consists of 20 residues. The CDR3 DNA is TGTGCCAGGCTGGACAGGGGCCATTTGACTAGCGGGACAGGGATCCATGAGCAGTTCTTC. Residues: CARLDRGHLTSGTGIHEQFF.

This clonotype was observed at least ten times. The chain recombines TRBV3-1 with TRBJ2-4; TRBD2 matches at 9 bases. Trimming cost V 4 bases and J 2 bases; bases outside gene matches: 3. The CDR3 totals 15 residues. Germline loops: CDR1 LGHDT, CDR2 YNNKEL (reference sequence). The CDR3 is CASSLAGGPKNIQYF. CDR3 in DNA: TGTGCCAGCAGCCTGGCGGGAGGGCCCAAAAACATTCAGTACTTC.

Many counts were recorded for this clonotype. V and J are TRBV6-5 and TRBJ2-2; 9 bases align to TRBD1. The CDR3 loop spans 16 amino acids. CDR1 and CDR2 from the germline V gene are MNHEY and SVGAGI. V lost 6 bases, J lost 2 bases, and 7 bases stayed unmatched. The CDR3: CASRPTGGGNTGELFF. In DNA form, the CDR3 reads TGTGCCAGCAGACCTACAGGGGGCGGAAACACCGGGGAGCTGTTTTTT.

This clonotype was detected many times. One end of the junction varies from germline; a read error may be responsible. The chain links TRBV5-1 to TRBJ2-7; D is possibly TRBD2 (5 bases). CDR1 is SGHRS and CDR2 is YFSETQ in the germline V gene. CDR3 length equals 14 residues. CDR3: CVSSLDGIDDEQYF. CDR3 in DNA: TGCGTCAGCAGCTTGGACGGGATCGACGACGAGCAGTACTTC.

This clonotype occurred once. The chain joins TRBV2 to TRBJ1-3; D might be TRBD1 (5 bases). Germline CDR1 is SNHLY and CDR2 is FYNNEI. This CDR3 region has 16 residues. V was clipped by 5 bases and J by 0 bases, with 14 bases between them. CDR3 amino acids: CASSLTQAYSGNTIYF. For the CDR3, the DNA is TGTGCCAGCAGTTTGACACAGGCCTACTCTGGAAACACCATATATTTT.

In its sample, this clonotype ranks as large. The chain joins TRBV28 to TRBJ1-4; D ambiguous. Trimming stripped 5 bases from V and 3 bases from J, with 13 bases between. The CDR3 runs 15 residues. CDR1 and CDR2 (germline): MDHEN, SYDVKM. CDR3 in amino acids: CASSPSGGPNEKLFF. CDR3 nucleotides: TGTGCCAGCAGTCCCTCGGGAGGCCCTAATGAAAAACTGTTTTTT.

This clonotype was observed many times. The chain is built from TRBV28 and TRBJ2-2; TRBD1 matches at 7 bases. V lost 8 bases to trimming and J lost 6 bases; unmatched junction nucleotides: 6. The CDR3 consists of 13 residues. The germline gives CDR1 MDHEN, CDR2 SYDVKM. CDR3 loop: CASGYRGSGELFF. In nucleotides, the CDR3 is TGTGCCAGCGGCTACAGGGGATCCGGGGAGCTGTTTTTT.

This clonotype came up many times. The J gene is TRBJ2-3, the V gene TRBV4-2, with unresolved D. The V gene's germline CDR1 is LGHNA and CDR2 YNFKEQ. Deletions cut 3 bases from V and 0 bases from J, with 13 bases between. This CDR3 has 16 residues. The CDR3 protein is CASSHHPALSTDTQYF. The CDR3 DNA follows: TGTGCCAGCAGCCACCACCCGGCACTCAGCACAGATACGCAGTATTTT.

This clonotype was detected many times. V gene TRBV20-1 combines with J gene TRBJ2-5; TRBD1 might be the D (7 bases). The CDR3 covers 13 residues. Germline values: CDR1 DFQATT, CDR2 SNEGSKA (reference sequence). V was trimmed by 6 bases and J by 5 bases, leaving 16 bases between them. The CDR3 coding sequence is TGCAGTGCCCAGGGGGTAGGAGGGGAGACCCAGTACTTC. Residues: CSAQGVGGETQYF.

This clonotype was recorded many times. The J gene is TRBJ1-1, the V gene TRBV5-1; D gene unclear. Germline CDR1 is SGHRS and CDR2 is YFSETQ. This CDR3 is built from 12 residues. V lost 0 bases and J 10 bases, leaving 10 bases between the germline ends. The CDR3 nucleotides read TGCGCCAGCAGCTTGGGGACGGGTAGAGCTTTCTTT. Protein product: CASSLGTGRAFF.

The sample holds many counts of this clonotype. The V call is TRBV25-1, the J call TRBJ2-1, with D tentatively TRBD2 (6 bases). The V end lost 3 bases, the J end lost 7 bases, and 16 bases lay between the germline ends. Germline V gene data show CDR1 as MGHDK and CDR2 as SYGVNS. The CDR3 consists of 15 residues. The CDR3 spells CASSDGLNRGNEQFF. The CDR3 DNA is TGTGCCAGCAGTGATGGGTTGAATCGGGGGAATGAGCAGTTCTTC.

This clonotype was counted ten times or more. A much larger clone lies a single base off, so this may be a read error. The DNA of the CDR3 is TGTGCCAACAGTCTCGGGGCACACACTAGCACAGATACGCAGTATTTT. It codes for CANSLGAHTSTDTQYF. The genes are TRBV28 and TRBJ2-3; D assignment may be TRBD1 or TRBD2 (5 bases each). The CDR3 totals 16 residues. In germline, CDR1 is MDHEN, CDR2 SYDVKM.

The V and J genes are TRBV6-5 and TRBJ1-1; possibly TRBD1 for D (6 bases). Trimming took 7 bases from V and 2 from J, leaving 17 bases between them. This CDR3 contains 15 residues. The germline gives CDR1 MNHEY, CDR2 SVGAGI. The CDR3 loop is CASNQRGGLNTEAFF. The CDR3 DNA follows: TGTGCCAGCAATCAACGGGGGGGGCTCAACACTGAAGCTTTCTTT.